This T cell receptor (beta chain) comes out of a study of T cell clonality in common variable immunodeficiency. Study outcomes and limitations: In common variable immunodeficiency, TCR beta chains reportedly carried fewer deletions and N-nucleotide insertions.

TCRdb's copy holds only in-frame clones and misses some; the assay was immunoSEQ multiplex PCR. The sample counts under 25,000 clones, none seen once; the ten largest own approximately 24%. This CDR3 has 15 amino acids. Trimming removed 5 bases from V and 2 bases from J, with 12 bases in between. Germline CDR1 is SEHNR and CDR2 is FQNEAQ (reference sequence). This clone occurred a few times. Its antigen is undetermined. The CDR3 extends 3 residues past the end of the read, so its final part is completed from the germline J gene. This sequence joins TRBV7-9 and TRBJ2-2, with a possible D match to TRBD1 (6 bases). The source of this sequence is a human donor with common variable immunodeficiency. The specimen was peripheral blood mononuclear cells. The CDR3 sequence: CASSHRTDNTGELFF. CDR3 bases read: TGTGCCAGCAGCCACCGGACAGACAACACCGGGGAG.